The 21 T cell receptor beta chains given below trace back to one sample, sequenced in a study of OX40 agonist ivuxolimab in advanced cancers. Only in-frame clones appear in the TCRdb table, and some are missing; sequencing was by immunoSEQ multiplex PCR. The sample records approximately 73,000 clones, about nine tenths being singletons. This specimen consisted of CD4+ or CD8+ T cells sorted from blood, obtained in a trial of the OX40 agonist ivuxolimab. The receptors here all came from an adult with an advanced solid tumor such as melanoma, head and neck, liver or kidney cancer.

The rearrangement uses TRBV19 and TRBJ2-7, with 8 bases that match TRBD2. CDR1 and CDR2 from the germline V gene are LNHDA and SQIVND (reference sequence). CDR3 length equals 15 residues. Trimming removed 8 bases from V and 5 bases from J; junction bases left unmatched: 14. The CDR3 nucleotides read TGTGCCAGTGGTAGAGCAAGAGCGGGAGCCCACGAGCAGTACTTC. Its translation is CASGRARAGAHEQYF.

This clone appeared once. This sequence joins TRBV7-2 and TRBJ1-3, with D possibly TRBD1 on 6 matching bases. Trimming pared 1 base from V and 7 bases from J, leaving 8 bases between. This CDR3 spans 13 amino acids. Germline V gene data show CDR1 as SGHTA and CDR2 as FQGNSA. CDR3 DNA: TGTGCCAGCAGCTTAGATGGGGGCAACACCATATATTTT. It specifies CASSLDGGNTIYF.

The chain uses TRBV5-1 and TRBJ2-1; 8 bases are a match to TRBD1. J gave up 8 bases and V 7 bases, and 5 bases lay outside the gene matches. Per the germline V gene, CDR1 is SGHRS and CDR2 is YFSETQ. The CDR3 runs 12 residues. The CDR3 is CASGRGLDEQFF. In nucleotides, the CDR3 is TGCGCCAGCGGCAGGGGGCTCGATGAGCAGTTCTTC.

CDR3 amino acids: CASSEWGQSNQPQHF. CDR3 nucleotide sequence: TGTGCCAGCAGTGAATGGGGACAGAGCAATCAGCCCCAGCATTTT. The chain uses TRBV2 and TRBJ1-5; 7 bases are shared with TRBD1. This CDR3 region has 15 residues. With V trimmed by 2 bases and J by 1 base, 2 bases remained unmatched. From germline, CDR1 is SNHLY and CDR2 FYNNEI.

This clone came up once. This chain connects TRBV7-9 to TRBJ2-7; 7 nucleotides match TRBD1. The CDR3 length is 14 residues. Trimming took 5 bases from V and 1 from J; bases not matched to a gene: 5. CDR1 is SEHNR and CDR2 is FQNEAQ in the germline V gene (reference sequence). CDR3 in DNA: TGTGCCAGCAGCCGAGAACAGGGGTCCTACGAGCAGTACTTC. This gives the protein CASSREQGSYEQYF.

This chain links TRBV28 with TRBJ1-5, with no clear D. V was cut by 6 bases and J by 3 bases, with 6 bases left in between. Per the germline V gene, CDR1 is MDHEN and CDR2 is SYDVKM. The CDR3 length is 12 residues. The CDR3 DNA follows: TGTGCCAGCAGCTTTACCAATCAGCCCCAGCATTTT. It codes for CASSFTNQPQHF.

The chain links TRBV30 to TRBJ2-2; D gene unclear. The CDR3 length is 11 residues. V was clipped by 4 bases and J by 7 bases, with 7 bases between them. CDR1 and CDR2 (germline): GTSNPN, SVGIG (reference sequence). CDR3 sequence: CAWKGNGELFF. In DNA form, the CDR3 reads TGTGCCTGGAAGGGAAACGGGGAGCTGTTTTTT.

The rearrangement links TRBV11-2 to TRBJ2-2; D might be TRBD2 (6 bases). The CDR3 is 15 residues long. Germline V lookup: CDR1 SGHAT, CDR2 FQNNGV. V lost 2 bases to trimming and J lost 3 bases, with 10 bases between them. CDR3 sequence (DNA): TGTGCCAGCAGCTTACGGGGGTGGGACACCGGGGAGCTGTTTTTT. It yields the protein CASSLRGWDTGELFF.

The chain has TRBV6-5 and TRBJ1-2; possible D gene TRBD1, 5 bases. The ends were cut back, 5 bases at V and 2 bases at J, with 12 bases in the middle. The CDR3 has 14 residues. Germline V gives CDR1 MNHEY, CDR2 SVGAGI. The CDR3 DNA sequence: TGTGCCAGCAGTGTCTCCGACAGCAACTATGGCTACACCTTC. It codes for CASSVSDSNYGYTF.

The chain employs TRBV18 and TRBJ2-7; D is ambiguous. This CDR3 comprises 14 residues. The germline V gene encodes CDR1 KGHSH and CDR2 LQKENI. V lost 2 bases and J lost 6, with 14 bases in between. CDR3 bases: TGTGCCAGCTCACCAAGGACGAGCAAGATCGAGCAGTACTTC. It encodes CASSPRTSKIEQYF.

The V call is TRBV30, the J call TRBJ1-5, with D tentatively TRBD1 (5 bases). Germline loops: CDR1 GTSNPN, CDR2 SVGIG (reference sequence). V gave up 2 bases and J gave up 2 bases, with 19 bases separating them. The CDR3 runs to 17 residues. CDR3 region: CAWSKGTPERGNQPQHF. The CDR3 bases are TGTGCCTGGAGTAAAGGGACTCCAGAGAGGGGCAATCAGCCCCAGCATTTT.

V usage is TRBV5-1 and J usage is TRBJ2-7, with D possibly TRBD1 on 6 matching bases. The CDR3 totals 14 residues. Germline CDR1 SGHRS, CDR2 YFSETQ. The V and J ends lost 0 bases and 7 bases respectively, with 14 bases between them. The CDR3 region has the DNA TGCGCCAGCAGCTTGGCCGAGGGGCAGGGGGAGCAGTACTTC. Encoded protein: CASSLAEGQGEQYF.

J is TRBJ1-2 and V is TRBV6-1; 7 bases map to TRBD1. The CDR3 totals 16 residues. Germline V gene data show CDR1 as MNHNS and CDR2 as SASEGT. The junction had 15 bases not matched to a gene; V was cut back by 7 bases and J by 4 bases. The CDR3 DNA sequence: TGTGCCAGCACTGACCGGGACAGACGATTCGGCTATGGCTACACCTTC. Translating gives CASTDRDRRFGYGYTF.

This clone has a single count. The V call is TRBV4-1, the J call TRBJ1-4; 7 nucleotides line up with TRBD1. CDR1 and CDR2 from the germline V gene are MGHRA and YSYEKL. The CDR3 sequence is 15 residues long. J gave up 8 bases and V 3 bases, and 9 bases lay outside the gene matches. CDR3: CASSHDREGGEKLFF. CDR3 bases: TGCGCCAGCAGCCACGACAGGGAAGGGGGAGAAAAACTGTTTTTT.

This clone has just a few counts. This chain uses TRBV27 with TRBJ2-3, with 16 bases matching TRBD2. There are 18 residues in the CDR3. Unmatched junction bases numbered 13, after V lost 7 bases and J lost 6 bases. The germline V gene has CDR1 MNHEY and CDR2 SMNVEV (reference sequence). CDR3 bases: TGTGCCAGCACTCGGACCGGGACTAGCGGGAGGGCCAGGGATACGCAGTATTTT. It codes for CASTRTGTSGRARDTQYF.

CDR3 in amino acids: CASKEGGSGNSPLHF. CDR3 nucleotides: TGTGCCAGCAAGGAGGGGGGATCGGGCAATTCACCCCTCCACTTT. The gene calls are TRBV2 and TRBJ1-6; D is perhaps TRBD1 (6 bases). CDR1 is SNHLY, CDR2 FYNNEI, per germline. The V gene lost 7 bases and the J gene lost 7 bases, with 17 bases spanning the gap. The CDR3 consists of 15 residues.

The rearrangement joins TRBV7-3 to TRBJ2-6; TRBD2 might be the D (6 bases). The CDR3 is made up of 16 amino acids. The ends were cut back, 2 bases at V and 0 bases at J, with 8 bases in the middle. CDR1 is SGHTA and CDR2 is FQGTGA in the germline V gene. CDR3 nucleotide sequence: TGTGCCAGCAGCTTAGGGCGGGACTCTGGGGCCAACGTCCTGACTTTC. Protein: CASSLGRDSGANVLTF.

The V call is TRBV19, the J call TRBJ2-3, with D perhaps TRBD2 (5 bases). Deletions cut 6 bases from V and 0 bases from J, with 13 bases between. The CDR3 covers 15 residues. Germline CDR1 reads LNHDA; CDR2 reads SQIVND (reference sequence). This CDR3 reads CASSGGDSSTDTQYF. The CDR3 DNA reads TGTGCCAGTAGCGGAGGAGATTCTAGCACAGATACGCAGTATTTT.

The rearrangement uses TRBV6-1 and TRBJ1-5; tentative D call: TRBD1 (5 bases). Germline lookup yields CDR1 MNHNS and CDR2 SASEGT. With 1 base removed from V and 4 bases from J, the gap between germline ends came to 8 bases. The CDR3 runs 14 residues. CDR3 loop: CASSEVRGNQPQHF. The CDR3 bases are TGTGCCAGCAGTGAAGTGCGGGGGAATCAGCCCCAGCATTTT.

This clone was counted once. The genes are TRBV28 and TRBJ2-3, with TRBD2 matching 8 bases. CDR1 is MDHEN and CDR2 is SYDVKM in the germline V gene. This CDR3 region has 16 residues. Unmatched junction bases numbered 15, after V lost 11 bases and J lost 2 bases. Here the CDR3 reads CALGASGRGNTDTQYF. The CDR3 region has the DNA TGTGCCCTTGGGGCTAGCGGGCGGGGGAACACAGATACGCAGTATTTT.

V usage is TRBV10-3 and J usage is TRBJ1-6, with D uncertain. Germline-derived CDR1 and CDR2 are ENHRY and SYGVKD. The length of the CDR3 is 15 residues. The V end lost 7 bases, the J end lost 0 bases, and 10 bases lay between the germline ends. CDR3 amino acids: CAIKEGSSYNSPLHF. In DNA form, the CDR3 reads TGTGCCATCAAGGAGGGCAGCTCCTATAATTCACCCCTCCACTTT.